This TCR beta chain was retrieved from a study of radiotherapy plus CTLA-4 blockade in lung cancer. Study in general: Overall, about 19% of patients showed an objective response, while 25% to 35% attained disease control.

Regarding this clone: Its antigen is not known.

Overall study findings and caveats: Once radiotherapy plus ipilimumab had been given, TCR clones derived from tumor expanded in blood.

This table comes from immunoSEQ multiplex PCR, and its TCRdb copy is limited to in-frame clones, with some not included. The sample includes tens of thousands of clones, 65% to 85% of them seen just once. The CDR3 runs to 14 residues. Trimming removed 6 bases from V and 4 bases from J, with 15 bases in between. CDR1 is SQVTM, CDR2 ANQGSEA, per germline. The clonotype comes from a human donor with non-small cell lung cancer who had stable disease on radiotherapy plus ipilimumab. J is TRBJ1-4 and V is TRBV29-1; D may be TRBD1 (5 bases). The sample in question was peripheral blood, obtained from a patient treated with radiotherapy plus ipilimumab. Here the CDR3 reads CSVKQVGNNEKLFF. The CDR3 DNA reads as TGCAGCGTGAAACAGGTGGGGAATAATGAAAAACTGTTTTTT. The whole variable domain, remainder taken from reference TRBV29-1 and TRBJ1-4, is SAVISQKPSRDICQRGTSLTIQCQVDSQVTMMFWYRQQPGQSLTLIATANQGSEATYESGFVIDKFPISRPNLTFSTLTVSNMSPEDSSIYLCSVKQVGNNEKLFFGSGTQLSVL.